Sequencing of this T cell receptor (beta chain) was carried out in a study of OX40 agonist ivuxolimab in advanced cancers. At the level of the study: Partial responses were observed in three patients, of whom one had hepatocellular carcinoma and two had cutaneous melanoma.

Assay used: immunoSEQ multiplex PCR; TCRdb lists only in-frame clones, some missing. The repertoire holds about 55,000 clones, with more than 70% as singletons. The CDR3 is made up of 19 amino acids. Germline lookup yields CDR1 SGHTA and CDR2 FQGNSA. V shed 0 bases, J shed 1 base, and the junction held 7 bases outside the gene matches. Here the sequenced sample was CD4+ or CD8+ T cells sorted from blood, taken in a trial of the OX40 agonist ivuxolimab. This chain uses TRBV7-2 with TRBJ2-2; 11 nucleotides line up with TRBD2. This clonotype was obtained from an adult with an advanced solid tumor such as melanoma, head and neck, liver or kidney cancer. The CDR3 DNA is TGTGCCAGCAGCTTAGCGTCGACTAGCGGGATAAAGAACACCGGGGAGCTGTTTTTT. Its translation: CASSLASTSGIKNTGELFF.